This T cell receptor beta chain was recovered during a study of T cell repertoires in cytomegalovirus infection. Study background: Well-studied HLA-B-restricted epitopes and recently identified HLA-C-restricted epitopes of CMV were both used in the study. Public TCR beta signatures marked donors with CMV infection and the matching HLA.

CDR1 LNHDA and CDR2 SQIVND come from the germline V gene (reference sequence). Trimming shortened V by 3 bases and J by 2 bases, and 12 bases separated the two germline ends. This CDR3 is 15 amino acids long. In the case of this clonotype: What it binds is unknown.

Study observations and caveats: Clonotypes of TCR beta that were HLA-C-restricted and CMV-specific dominated the ex vivo response.

One entry per CDR3 protein, called by TCRdb with MiXCR from the reads. The repertoire consists of hundreds of thousands of distinct CDR3 sequences, with roughly a third occurring once and the leading ten covering roughly 20%. This sequence joins TRBV19 and TRBJ2-3; the D gene is possibly TRBD2 (7 bases). Sequences were derived from cultured PBMCs, sampled from culture after CMV antigen stimulation. This clonotype was sampled from a human donor in good health (CMV status not recorded). Some clones in this sample may be carry-over from other donors' samples. In DNA, the CDR3 is TGTGCCAGTAGTATTGGGGGGGGCCCCACAGATACGCAGTATTTT. This gives the protein CASSIGGGPTDTQYF.